The rows below give T cell receptor beta chains drawn from one sample of a study of patients and donors after allogeneic stem cell transplantation. TCRdb independently ran MiXCR on the RT-PCR reads; one entry per CDR3 protein. The profile shows 40,000 to 45,000 distinct CDR3 sequences, 25% to 40% of them singletons. What was sequenced was blood, either unsorted or a sorted T cell fraction (not recorded which). The receptors originated from a human donor who was either an allogeneic HSCT recipient or a stem cell or donor lymphocyte infusion donor (not recorded which). It is not recorded whose cells these are; they may come from a transplant donor. Each CDR3 is given with its conserved first and last residue. D genes are given only for firm matches. The size of a clone is reported for some rows only, either as once, few or many, or as a class for expanded clones.

v_gene	j_gene	abundance	d_gene	CDR3nt	CDR3aa
TRBV10-3	TRBJ2-2	few	NA	TGTGCCACGCACCGACGGCCAAGGAACGGGGAGCTGTTTTTT	CATHRRPRNGELFF
TRBV20-1	TRBJ1-4	NA	NA	TGCAGTGCTAGAGCTGCTCCAACTAATGAAAAACTGTTTTTT	CSARAAPTNEKLFF
TRBV20-1	TRBJ2-1	NA	TRBD2	TGCAGTGCTCCCCGAGCCCGGACTAGCGGCTCCTACAATGAGCAGTTCTTC	CSAPRARTSGSYNEQFF
TRBV5-1	TRBJ2-2	NA	TRBD1	TGCGCCAGCAATCAAGGGACAGCGAACACCGGGGAGCTGTTTTTT	CASNQGTANTGELFF
TRBV20-1	TRBJ1-1	few	NA	TGCAGTGCTAGGGGCGTTTCTGGACTCCTAGCCCACATGAACACTGAAGCTTTCTTT	CSARGVSGLLAHMNTEAFF
TRBV29-1	TRBJ1-3	few	NA	TGCAGCGTTGGTGGCTCACAGGCCGGAAACACCATATATTTT	CSVGGSQAGNTIYF
TRBV12-3/TRBV12-4	TRBJ2-3	NA	NA	TGTGCCAGCAGTTCATCAGATACGCAGTATTTT	CASSSSDTQYF
TRBV7-9	TRBJ1-1	few	NA	TGTGCCAGCACAACATCGAACACTGAAGCTTTCTTT	CASTTSNTEAFF
TRBV6-5	TRBJ2-3	NA	TRBD1	TGTGCCAGCAGTTCCACCCGACAGGGACCCACAGATACGCAGTATTTT	CASSSTRQGPTDTQYF
TRBV6-5	TRBJ1-1	medium-sized	NA	TGTGCCAGCAGTGCCGTCCGGATACAGAACACTGAAGCTTTCTTT	CASSAVRIQNTEAFF
TRBV29-1	TRBJ2-1	NA	TRBD2	TGCAGCGCGCGGACTAGCGGATTCTCCAATGAGCAGTTCTTC	CSARTSGFSNEQFF
TRBV7-3	TRBJ1-1	many	NA	TGTGCCAGCAGCTTAACAAGGACAGAGGTCGCTTTCTTT	CASSLTRTEVAFF
TRBV28	TRBJ2-3	NA	TRBD2	TGTGCCAGCAGTTCCCCCGGTCTAGCGGGGGGCACAGATACGCAGTATTTT	CASSSPGLAGGTDTQYF
TRBV29-1	TRBJ1-1	few	NA	TGCAGCGTATGTCGGGTTTTGAACACTGAAGCTTTCTTT	CSVCRVLNTEAFF
TRBV12-3/TRBV12-4	TRBJ2-7	NA	NA	TGTGCCAGCAGTTTAGCGCTTGGGCTTCTACGTCACGAGCAGTACTTC	CASSLALGLLRHEQYF
TRBV18	TRBJ1-4	NA	TRBD1	TGTGCCAGCTCACTCGGACAGGGGGCAACTAATGAAAAACTGTTTTTT	CASSLGQGATNEKLFF
TRBV28	TRBJ2-4	NA	NA	TGTGCCAGCAGTCCCCCCACTCTCCTAGCCAAAAACATTCAGTACTTC	CASSPPTLLAKNIQYF
TRBV9	TRBJ2-7	few	TRBD1	TGTGCCAGCAGCGCCTCCACAGGGGCCCCCTACGAGCAGTACTTC	CASSASTGAPYEQYF
TRBV27	TRBJ2-7	few	TRBD1	TGTGCCAGCAGTCAAAACAGGGGATTCGACGAGCAGTACTTC	CASSQNRGFDEQYF
TRBV7-9	TRBJ1-3	few	NA	TGTGCCAGCAGCTTAACCCGCAGCGTAAACACCATATATTTT	CASSLTRSVNTIYF
TRBV7-8	TRBJ1-3	NA	NA	TGTGCCAGCAGCTTAGCCCTGGTTCGGTCTGGAAACACCATATATTTT	CASSLALVRSGNTIYF
TRBV19	TRBJ2-1	NA	TRBD2	TGTGCCAGTAGTATAGCGAGGCTAGCGGGAGGGCCTGGCTCCTACAATGAGCAGTTCTTC	CASSIARLAGGPGSYNEQFF
TRBV7-8	TRBJ2-2	NA	TRBD2	TGTGCCAGCAGCTTAGATGGACTAGCGGGAAACACCGGGGAGCTGTTTTTT	CASSLDGLAGNTGELFF
TRBV5-8	TRBJ2-2	once	NA	TGTGCCAGCAGCTTTGGGGGAATCTGGAACACCGGGGAGCTGTTTTTT	CASSFGGIWNTGELFF
TRBV7-3	TRBJ1-1	NA	NA	TGTGCCAGCAGCCCCCCGGGGGTGGGGTTGGCTGAAGCTTTCTTT	CASSPPGVGLAEAFF
TRBV12-3/TRBV12-4	TRBJ1-5	few	TRBD1	TGTGCCAGCAGTTTAGGAGACAGGGCTCAGCCCCAGCATTTT	CASSLGDRAQPQHF
TRBV4-3	TRBJ1-4	NA	NA	TGCGCCAGCAGCTACGAAGCTACAGGCTCGTTTAAGGAAAAACTGTTTTTT	CASSYEATGSFKEKLFF
TRBV4-3	TRBJ1-6	once	TRBD1	TGCGCCAGCAGCCACCGGACAGGGGGCCAGGGTTCACCCCTCCACTTT	CASSHRTGGQGSPLHF
TRBV5-6	TRBJ2-7	NA	NA	TGTGCCAGCAGCGGTACCAGCAGCTCCTACGAGCAGTACTTC	CASSGTSSSYEQYF
TRBV5-1	TRBJ2-1	few	NA	TGCGCCAGCAGGGGGTACAATGAGCAGTTCTTC	CASRGYNEQFF
TRBV4-3	TRBJ2-7	NA	TRBD2	TGCGCCAGCAGCCAAGGGCGTAGGGGGCAGGTAGCGGGAGTTAACGCCTACGAGCAGTACTTC	CASSQGRRGQVAGVNAYEQYF
TRBV12-3/TRBV12-4	TRBJ1-1	NA	NA	TGTGCCAGCAGTTTCGGACTGCTCATGAACACTGAAGCTTTCTTT	CASSFGLLMNTEAFF
TRBV2	TRBJ1-1	NA	NA	TGTGCCAGCAGGTTGAATGGGGCGCACACTGAAGCTTTCTTT	CASRLNGAHTEAFF
TRBV12-3/TRBV12-4	TRBJ1-5	NA	NA	TGTGCCAGCAGTCCAGGGTATGGCAATCAGCCCCAGCATTTT	CASSPGYGNQPQHF
TRBV4-3	TRBJ1-2	many	TRBD1	TGCGCCAGCAGCCAGGGACAGAAGAATGGCTACACCTTC	CASSQGQKNGYTF
TRBV7-9	TRBJ1-6	few	TRBD1	TGTGCCAGCACCATGGACAGGAATAATTCACCCCTCCACTTT	CASTMDRNNSPLHF
TRBV7-9	TRBJ2-5	NA	NA	TGTGCCAGCAGCCCAAGGGGACAAGGGGCCTCGGAGACCCAGTACTTC	CASSPRGQGASETQYF
TRBV12-3/TRBV12-4	TRBJ1-5	few	TRBD1	TGTGCCAGCAGCGTCCAGGGGGGGCATGGCAATCAGCCCCAGCATTTT	CASSVQGGHGNQPQHF
TRBV9	TRBJ1-5	many	NA	TGTGCCAGCAGCGCCGGGGACACCAATCAGCCCCAGCATTTT	CASSAGDTNQPQHF
TRBV6-2/TRBV6-3	TRBJ2-1	NA	TRBD2	TGTGCCAGCAGCCTCGGACTAGCCCACAATGAGCAGTTCTTC	CASSLGLAHNEQFF
TRBV5-8	TRBJ2-7	NA	TRBD2	TGTGCCAGCAGCTTGAAGGGAGGAGTAGCGGGTCCGCCGGACTACGAGCAGTACTTC	CASSLKGGVAGPPDYEQYF
TRBV27	TRBJ2-7	NA	NA	TGTGCCAGCAGTTTATTCGGGGCCCTCCACTCCTACGAGCAGTACTTC	CASSLFGALHSYEQYF
TRBV27	TRBJ1-1	few	NA	TGTGCCAGCCGAGGCAGGGCAAACACTGAAGCTTTCTTT	CASRGRANTEAFF
TRBV6-6	TRBJ1-3	NA	NA	TGTGCCTGCAGTTATGTAGGGATCTCTGGAAACACCATATATTTT	CACSYVGISGNTIYF
TRBV6-2/TRBV6-3	TRBJ1-1	NA	NA	TGTGCCAGCACCTGGGACCGACTGAACACTGAAGCTTTCTTT	CASTWDRLNTEAFF
TRBV29-1	TRBJ2-3	NA	NA	TGCAGCGTGCCGGGTACTCCTGGCACAGATACGCAGTATTTT	CSVPGTPGTDTQYF
TRBV6-6	TRBJ1-5	NA	TRBD1	TGTGCCAGCAGTTACTCGGTGAGGGGGCGACAGCCCCAGCATTTT	CASSYSVRGRQPQHF
TRBV28	TRBJ2-5	many	NA	TGTGCCAGCAGTTTTGAACTCGGGGCCGGGTCCCAGTACTTC	CASSFELGAGSQYF
TRBV20-1	TRBJ2-1	few	TRBD2	TGCAGTGCTGGCCCCTCTAGCGGGCCCTACAATGAGCAGTTCTTC	CSAGPSSGPYNEQFF
TRBV4-1	TRBJ2-5	NA	NA	TGCGCCAGCAGCCAAGATGGTGCCGGGAGATGGGTGGAGACCCAGTACTTC	CASSQDGAGRWVETQYF
TRBV9	TRBJ1-3	many	NA	TGTGCCAGCAGCGTAGTGGGGGGATCTGGAAACACCATATATTTT	CASSVVGGSGNTIYF
TRBV28	TRBJ2-1	NA	NA	TGTGCCAGCAGGCTATACAATGAGCAGTTCTTC	CASRLYNEQFF
TRBV29-1	TRBJ1-6	NA	TRBD1	TGCAGCGTCAGACCACAGGGGGCGAATTCACCCCTCCACTTT	CSVRPQGANSPLHF